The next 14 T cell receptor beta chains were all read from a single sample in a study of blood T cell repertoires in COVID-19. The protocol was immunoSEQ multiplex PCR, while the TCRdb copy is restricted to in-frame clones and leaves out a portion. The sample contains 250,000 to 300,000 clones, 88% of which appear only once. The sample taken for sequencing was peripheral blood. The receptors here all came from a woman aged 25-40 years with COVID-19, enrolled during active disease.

The DNA of the CDR3 is TGTGCCAGTAAGGGGGGGATCTATGGCTACACCTTC. It is translated as CASKGGIYGYTF. The V and J genes are TRBV27 and TRBJ1-2; D is possibly TRBD1 (6 bases). The CDR3 covers 12 residues. Germline CDR1 and CDR2: MNHEY and SMNVEV (reference sequence). V was clipped by 9 bases and J by 4 bases, with 12 bases between them.

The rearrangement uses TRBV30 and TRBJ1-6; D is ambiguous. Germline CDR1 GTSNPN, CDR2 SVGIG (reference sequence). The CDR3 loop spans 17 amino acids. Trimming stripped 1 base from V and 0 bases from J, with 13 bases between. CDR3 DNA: TGTGCCTGGAGTGCCATAGGGAGTAGCTCCTATAATTCACCCCTCCACTTT. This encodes CAWSAIGSSSYNSPLHF. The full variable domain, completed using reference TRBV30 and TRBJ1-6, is SQTIHQWPATLVQPVGSPLSLECTVEGTSNPNLYWYRQAAGRGLQLLFYSVGIGQISSEVPQNLSASRPQDRQFILSSKKLLLSDSGFYLCAWSAIGSSSYNSPLHFGNGTRLTVT.

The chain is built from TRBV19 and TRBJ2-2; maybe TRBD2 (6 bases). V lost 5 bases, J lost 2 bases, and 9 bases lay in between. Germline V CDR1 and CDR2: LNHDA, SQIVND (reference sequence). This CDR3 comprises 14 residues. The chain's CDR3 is CASSQAGNTGELFF. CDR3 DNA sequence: TGTGCCAGTAGTCAAGCGGGTAACACCGGGGAGCTGTTTTTT. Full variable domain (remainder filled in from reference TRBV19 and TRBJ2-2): DGGITQSPKYLFRKEGQNVTLSCEQNLNHDAMYWYRQDPGQGLRLIYYSQIVNDFQKGDIAEGYSVSREKKESFPLTVTSAQKNPTAFYLCASSQAGNTGELFFGEGSRLTVL.

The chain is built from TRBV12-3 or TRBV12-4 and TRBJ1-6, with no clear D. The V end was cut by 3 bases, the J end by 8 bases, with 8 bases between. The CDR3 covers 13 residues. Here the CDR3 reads CASSFVSDSPLHF. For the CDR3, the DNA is TGTGCCAGCAGTTTCGTAAGCGATTCACCCCTCCACTTT.

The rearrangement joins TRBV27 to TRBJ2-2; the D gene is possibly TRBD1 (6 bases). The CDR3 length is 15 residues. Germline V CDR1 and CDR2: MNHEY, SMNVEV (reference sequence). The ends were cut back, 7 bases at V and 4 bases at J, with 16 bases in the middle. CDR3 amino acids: CASTPGTTVTGELFF. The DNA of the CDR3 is TGTGCCAGCACGCCCGGGACAACCGTCACCGGGGAGCTGTTTTTT.

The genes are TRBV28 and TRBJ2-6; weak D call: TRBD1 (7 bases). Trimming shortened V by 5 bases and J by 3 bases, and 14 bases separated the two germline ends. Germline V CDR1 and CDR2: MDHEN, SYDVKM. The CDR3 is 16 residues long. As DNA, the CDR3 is TGTGCCAGCAGTCCCAGGGGGGACTTTGGGGCCAACGTCCTGACTTTC. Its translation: CASSPRGDFGANVLTF.

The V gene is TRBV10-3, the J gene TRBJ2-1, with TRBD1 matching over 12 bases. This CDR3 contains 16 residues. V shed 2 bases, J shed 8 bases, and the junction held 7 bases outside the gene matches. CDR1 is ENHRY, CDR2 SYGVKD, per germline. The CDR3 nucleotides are TGTGCCATCAGTGAGCCCGGGACAGGGGGCCGGGATGAGCAGTTCTTC. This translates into CAISEPGTGGRDEQFF.

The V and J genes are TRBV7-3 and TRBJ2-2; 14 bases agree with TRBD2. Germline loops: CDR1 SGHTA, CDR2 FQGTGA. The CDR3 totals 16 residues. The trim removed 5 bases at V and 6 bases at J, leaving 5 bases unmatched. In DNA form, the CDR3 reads TGTGCCAGCAGCCTACCGGGACTAGCGGGGGCCGGGGAGCTGTTTTTT. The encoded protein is CASSLPGLAGAGELFF.

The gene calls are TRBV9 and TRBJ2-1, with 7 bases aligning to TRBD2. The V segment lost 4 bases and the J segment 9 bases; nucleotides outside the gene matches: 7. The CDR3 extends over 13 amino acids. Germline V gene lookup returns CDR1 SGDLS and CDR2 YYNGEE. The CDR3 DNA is TGTGCCAGCAGCAAATCAGCGGGAACTGAGCAGTTCTTC. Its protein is CASSKSAGTEQFF.

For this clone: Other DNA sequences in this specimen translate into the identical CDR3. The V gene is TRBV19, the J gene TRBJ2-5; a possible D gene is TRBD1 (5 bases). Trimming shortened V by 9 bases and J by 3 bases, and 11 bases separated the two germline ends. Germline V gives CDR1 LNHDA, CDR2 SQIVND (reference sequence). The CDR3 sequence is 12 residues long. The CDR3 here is CARTVREETQYF. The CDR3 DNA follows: TGTGCCAGAACCGTCAGGGAAGAGACCCAGTACTTC.

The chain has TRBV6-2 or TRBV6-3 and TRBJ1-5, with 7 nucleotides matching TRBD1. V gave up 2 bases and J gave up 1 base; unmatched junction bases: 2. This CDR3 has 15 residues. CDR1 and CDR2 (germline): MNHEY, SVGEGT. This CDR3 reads CASSYGGQSNQPQHF. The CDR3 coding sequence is TGTGCCAGCAGTTACGGGGGACAGAGCAATCAGCCCCAGCATTTT.

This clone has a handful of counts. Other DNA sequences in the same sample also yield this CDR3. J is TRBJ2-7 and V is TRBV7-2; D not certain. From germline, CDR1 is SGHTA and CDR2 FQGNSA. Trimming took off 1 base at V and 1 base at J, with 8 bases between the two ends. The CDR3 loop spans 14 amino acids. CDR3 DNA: TGTGCCAGCAGCTTAGGTGGGCGTTCCTACGAGCAGTACTTC. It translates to CASSLGGRSYEQYF. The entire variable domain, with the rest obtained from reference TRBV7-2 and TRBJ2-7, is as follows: GAGVSQSPSNKVTEKGKDVELRCDPISGHTALYWYRQSLGQGLEFLIYFQGNSAPDKSGLPSDRFSAERTGGSVSTLTIQRTQQEDSAVYLCASSLGGRSYEQYFGPGTRLTVT.

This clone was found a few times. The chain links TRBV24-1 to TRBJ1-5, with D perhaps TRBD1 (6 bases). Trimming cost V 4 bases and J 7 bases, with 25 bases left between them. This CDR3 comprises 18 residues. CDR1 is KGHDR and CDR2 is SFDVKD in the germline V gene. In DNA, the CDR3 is TGTGCCACCAGTGAATTCCGGGACAAAAATCTTGAAGAACAGCCCCAGCATTTT. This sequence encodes CATSEFRDKNLEEQPQHF.

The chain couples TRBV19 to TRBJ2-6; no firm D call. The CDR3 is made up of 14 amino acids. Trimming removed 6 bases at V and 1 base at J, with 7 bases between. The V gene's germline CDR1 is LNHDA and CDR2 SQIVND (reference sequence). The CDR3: CASSPLSGANVLTF. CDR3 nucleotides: TGTGCCAGTAGCCCACTGTCTGGGGCCAACGTCCTGACTTTC.